The rows below give T cell receptor beta chains drawn from one sample of a study of blood T cell repertoires in COVID-19. The assay was immunoSEQ multiplex PCR, and TCRdb's table has in-frame clones only and misses some. The sample includes around 230,000 clones, roughly 90% of them seen just once. Sequencing was carried out using peripheral blood. These receptors all come from a man aged 25-45 years who had recovered from COVID-19. Both conserved end residues are part of each CDR3. Fields, in order: D gene, clone size, J gene, V gene, CDR3 DNA, CDR3 protein. A D gene is named only where the DNA matches it firmly. Not all rows give a size; the values are once, few, many and, for expanded clones, a class.

d_gene: -; abundance: -; j_gene: TRBJ2-5; v_gene: TRBV6-2/TRBV6-3; CDR3nt: TGTGCCAGCAGTTACTCGACTACGGCGGAGACCCAGTACTTC; CDR3aa: CASSYSTTAETQYF
d_gene: -; abundance: once; j_gene: TRBJ1-6; v_gene: TRBV5-4; CDR3nt: TGTGCCAGCAGCTTAGGGGCCAACTCCTATAATTCACCCCTCCACTTT; CDR3aa: CASSLGANSYNSPLHF
d_gene: -; abundance: -; j_gene: TRBJ2-3; v_gene: TRBV4-1; CDR3nt: TGCGCCAGCAGCCAAGAAGAGCGGGCCACAGATACGCAGTATTTT; CDR3aa: CASSQEERATDTQYF
d_gene: TRBD1; abundance: -; j_gene: TRBJ2-4; v_gene: TRBV7-9; CDR3nt: TGTGCCAGCAGCCTCGGGACAGGACTAGCCAAAAACATTCAGTACTTC; CDR3aa: CASSLGTGLAKNIQYF
d_gene: TRBD1; abundance: -; j_gene: TRBJ2-5; v_gene: TRBV11-2; CDR3nt: TGTGCCAGCAGCACGGGACAGGGCCCAGAGACCCAGTACTTC; CDR3aa: CASSTGQGPETQYF
d_gene: -; abundance: -; j_gene: TRBJ1-1; v_gene: TRBV29-1; CDR3nt: TGCAGCTTCGTGGCCAGTGAAGCTTTCTTT; CDR3aa: CSFVASEAFF
d_gene: -; abundance: -; j_gene: TRBJ2-2; v_gene: TRBV6-1; CDR3nt: TGTGCCAGCAGTGAGTTTGGGGGCGCGGACACCGGGGAGCTGTTTTTT; CDR3aa: CASSEFGGADTGELFF
d_gene: TRBD1; abundance: -; j_gene: TRBJ2-2; v_gene: TRBV6-2/TRBV6-3; CDR3nt: TGTGCCAGCAGCCCGATGGGACAGGGGTTCACCGGGGAGCTGTTTTTT; CDR3aa: CASSPMGQGFTGELFF
d_gene: TRBD1; abundance: -; j_gene: TRBJ1-2; v_gene: TRBV7-6; CDR3nt: TGTGCCAGCAGCCTAACGACGACAGGGCCCCAAGGGGGCTACACCTTC; CDR3aa: CASSLTTTGPQGGYTF
d_gene: TRBD2; abundance: -; j_gene: TRBJ2-2; v_gene: TRBV4-2; CDR3nt: TGTGCCAGCAGCCAAGTGACGGGGAGCGGGGGGAAGGACGGGGAGCTGTTTTTT; CDR3aa: CASSQVTGSGGKDGELFF
d_gene: TRBD1; abundance: once; j_gene: TRBJ2-2; v_gene: TRBV24-1; CDR3nt: TGTGCCACCAGTGAGAGACAGGGGAACACCGGGGAGCTGTTTTTT; CDR3aa: CATSERQGNTGELFF
d_gene: -; abundance: -; j_gene: TRBJ1-1; v_gene: TRBV11-2; CDR3nt: TGTGCCAGCAGCCGTTCGGGCAGGGTTGGGACTGAAGCTTTCTTT; CDR3aa: CASSRSGRVGTEAFF
d_gene: TRBD1; abundance: -; j_gene: TRBJ2-5; v_gene: TRBV5-4; CDR3nt: TGTGCCAGCAGCTCGGGACAGGGGGCTTGGGAGACCCAGTACTTC; CDR3aa: CASSSGQGAWETQYF
d_gene: TRBD1; abundance: once; j_gene: TRBJ2-2; v_gene: TRBV30; CDR3nt: TGTGCCTGGAGTTTGACAGGGGCCGGGGAGCTGTTTTTT; CDR3aa: CAWSLTGAGELFF
d_gene: -; abundance: -; j_gene: TRBJ1-1; v_gene: TRBV7-2; CDR3nt: TGTGCCAGCAGTCTCACGCCGACGGGGGTGAAGACTGAAGCTTTCTTT; CDR3aa: CASSLTPTGVKTEAFF
d_gene: TRBD1; abundance: -; j_gene: TRBJ1-3; v_gene: TRBV6-7; CDR3nt: TGTGCCAGCAGTTGCCGGACAGGAGGAAACACCATATATTTT; CDR3aa: CASSCRTGGNTIYF
d_gene: -; abundance: few; j_gene: TRBJ2-3; v_gene: TRBV11-2; CDR3nt: TGTGCCAGCAGCTTTAGTGGAGAGGATACGCAGTATTTT; CDR3aa: CASSFSGEDTQYF
d_gene: TRBD1; abundance: -; j_gene: TRBJ2-2; v_gene: TRBV7-6; CDR3nt: TGTGCCAGCAGCCCATGGACAGGGTACACCGGGGAGCTGTTTTTT; CDR3aa: CASSPWTGYTGELFF
d_gene: TRBD2; abundance: -; j_gene: TRBJ2-1; v_gene: TRBV11-2; CDR3nt: TGTGCCAGCAGGCGGAGGGGCGGGGGTATGAATGAGCAGTTCTTC; CDR3aa: CASRRRGGGMNEQFF
d_gene: -; abundance: -; j_gene: TRBJ1-1; v_gene: TRBV5-1; CDR3nt: TGCGCCAGCAGCCGGGGGACGGAAAACACTGAAGCTTTCTTT; CDR3aa: CASSRGTENTEAFF
d_gene: -; abundance: -; j_gene: TRBJ2-7; v_gene: TRBV7-9; CDR3nt: TGTGCCAGCAGCCCCAGAGGCGACGAGCAGTACTTC; CDR3aa: CASSPRGDEQYF
d_gene: -; abundance: few; j_gene: TRBJ2-3; v_gene: TRBV9; CDR3nt: TGTGCCAGCAGCGCCGGGACAACAGATACGCAGTATTTT; CDR3aa: CASSAGTTDTQYF
d_gene: -; abundance: -; j_gene: TRBJ2-1; v_gene: TRBV7-8; CDR3nt: TGTGCCAGCAGTTTGTTACAGGGATTGATTAATGAGCAGTTCTTC; CDR3aa: CASSLLQGLINEQFF
d_gene: -; abundance: once; j_gene: TRBJ1-6; v_gene: TRBV10-2; CDR3nt: TGCGCCAGCAGCGAACGACGGGCCTCAGGGAATTCACCCCTCCACTTT; CDR3aa: CASSERRASGNSPLHF
d_gene: TRBD2; abundance: -; j_gene: TRBJ2-5; v_gene: TRBV4-2; CDR3nt: TGTGCCAGCAGCCTCGGGAGTAGCGGGGTCAGAGAGACCCAGTACTTC; CDR3aa: CASSLGSSGVRETQYF
d_gene: TRBD1; abundance: -; j_gene: TRBJ1-2; v_gene: TRBV10-3; CDR3nt: TGTGCCATCAGGGACCCAGGGGGGCAAAACCACTATGGCTACACCTTC; CDR3aa: CAIRDPGGQNHYGYTF
d_gene: TRBD1; abundance: -; j_gene: TRBJ1-1; v_gene: TRBV10-3; CDR3nt: TGTGCCTCATCGGTTCAACAGGGGGACACTGAAGCTTTCTTT; CDR3aa: CASSVQQGDTEAFF
d_gene: TRBD1; abundance: -; j_gene: TRBJ2-7; v_gene: TRBV4-1; CDR3nt: TGCGCCAGCAGCCAAGAATGGGGACAGAGCTTCTCCTACGAGCAGTACTTC; CDR3aa: CASSQEWGQSFSYEQYF
d_gene: -; abundance: -; j_gene: TRBJ2-7; v_gene: TRBV7-9; CDR3nt: TGTGCCAGCAGCTTCGCCTACGAGCAGTACTTC; CDR3aa: CASSFAYEQYF
d_gene: -; abundance: few; j_gene: TRBJ2-7; v_gene: TRBV7-2; CDR3nt: TGTGCCAGCAGCTTTGGGAGGGGGGCCTACGAGCAGTACTTC; CDR3aa: CASSFGRGAYEQYF
d_gene: -; abundance: -; j_gene: TRBJ1-4; v_gene: TRBV25-1; CDR3nt: TGTGCCAGCAGTTTCCTCAGTAGCACAGGTTATGAAAAACTGTTTTTT; CDR3aa: CASSFLSSTGYEKLFF
d_gene: TRBD2; abundance: -; j_gene: TRBJ2-5; v_gene: TRBV30; CDR3nt: TGTGCCTGGAGTAGCGGGGGGGCCCGGGAGACCCAGTACTTC; CDR3aa: CAWSSGGARETQYF
d_gene: -; abundance: -; j_gene: TRBJ1-1; v_gene: TRBV9; CDR3nt: TGTGCCAGCAGCGTAGAAATCAGGGGAAGGACTGAAGCTTTCTTT; CDR3aa: CASSVEIRGRTEAFF